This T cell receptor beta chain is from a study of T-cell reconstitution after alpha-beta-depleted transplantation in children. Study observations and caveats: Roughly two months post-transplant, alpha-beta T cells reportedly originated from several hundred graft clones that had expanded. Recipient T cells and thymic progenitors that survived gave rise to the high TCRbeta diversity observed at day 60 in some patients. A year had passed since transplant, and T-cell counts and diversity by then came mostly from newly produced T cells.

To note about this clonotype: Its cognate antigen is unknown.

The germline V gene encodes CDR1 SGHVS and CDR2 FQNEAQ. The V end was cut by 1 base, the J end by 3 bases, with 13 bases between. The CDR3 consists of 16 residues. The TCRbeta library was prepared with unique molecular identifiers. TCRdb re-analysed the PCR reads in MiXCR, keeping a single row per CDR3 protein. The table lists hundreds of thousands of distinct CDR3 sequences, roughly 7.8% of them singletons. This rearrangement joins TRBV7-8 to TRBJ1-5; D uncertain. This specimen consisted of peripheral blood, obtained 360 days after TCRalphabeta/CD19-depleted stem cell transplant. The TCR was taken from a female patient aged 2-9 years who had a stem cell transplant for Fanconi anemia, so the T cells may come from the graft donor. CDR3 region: CASSLETAATNQPQHF. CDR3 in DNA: TGTGCCAGCAGCTTAGAGACGGCGGCTACCAATCAGCCCCAGCATTTT.